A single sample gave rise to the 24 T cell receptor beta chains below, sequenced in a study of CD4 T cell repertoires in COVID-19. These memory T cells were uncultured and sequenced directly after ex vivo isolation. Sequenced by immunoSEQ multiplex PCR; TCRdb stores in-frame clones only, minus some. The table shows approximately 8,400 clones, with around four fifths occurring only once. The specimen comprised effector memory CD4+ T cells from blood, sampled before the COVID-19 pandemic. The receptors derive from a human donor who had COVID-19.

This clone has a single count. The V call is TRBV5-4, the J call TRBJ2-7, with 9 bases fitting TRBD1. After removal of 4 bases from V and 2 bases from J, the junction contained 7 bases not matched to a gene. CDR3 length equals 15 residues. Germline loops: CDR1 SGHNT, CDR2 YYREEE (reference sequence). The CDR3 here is CASSLFGQGTYEQYF. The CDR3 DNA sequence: TGTGCCAGCAGCCTATTTGGACAGGGGACCTACGAGCAGTACTTC.

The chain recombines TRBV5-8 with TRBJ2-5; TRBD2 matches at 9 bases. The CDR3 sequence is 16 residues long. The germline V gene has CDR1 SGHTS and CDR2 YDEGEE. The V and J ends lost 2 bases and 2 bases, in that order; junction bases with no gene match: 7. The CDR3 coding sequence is TGTGCCAGCAGCTTCAGGGTAGCGGGGGTACAAGAGACCCAGTACTTC. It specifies CASSFRVAGVQETQYF. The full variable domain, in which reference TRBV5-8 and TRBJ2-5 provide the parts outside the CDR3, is EAGVTQSPTHLIKTRGQQATLRCSPISGHTSVYWYQQALGLGLQFLLWYDEGEERNRGNFPPRFSGRQFPNYSSELNVNALELEDSALYLCASSFRVAGVQETQYFGPGTRLLVL.

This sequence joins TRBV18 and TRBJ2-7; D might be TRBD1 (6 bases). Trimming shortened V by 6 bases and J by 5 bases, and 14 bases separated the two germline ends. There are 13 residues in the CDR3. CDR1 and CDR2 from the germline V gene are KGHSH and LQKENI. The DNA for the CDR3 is TGTGCCAGCTCCCTCAACAGGGACGACGAGCAGTACTTC. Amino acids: CASSLNRDDEQYF.

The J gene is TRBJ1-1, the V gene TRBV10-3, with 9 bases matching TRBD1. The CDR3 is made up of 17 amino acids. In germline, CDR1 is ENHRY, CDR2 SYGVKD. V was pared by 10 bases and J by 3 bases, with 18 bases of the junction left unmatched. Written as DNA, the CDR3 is TGTGCCACGATGAACGGGACAGGGAAATGGAAGGACACTGAAGCTTTCTTT. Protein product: CATMNGTGKWKDTEAFF.

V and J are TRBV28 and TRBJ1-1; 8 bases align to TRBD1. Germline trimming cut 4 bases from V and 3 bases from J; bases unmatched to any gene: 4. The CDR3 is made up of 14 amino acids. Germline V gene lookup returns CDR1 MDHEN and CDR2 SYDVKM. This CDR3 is CASSSSGGYTEAFF. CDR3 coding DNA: TGTGCCAGCAGTTCTTCAGGGGGCTACACTGAAGCTTTCTTT. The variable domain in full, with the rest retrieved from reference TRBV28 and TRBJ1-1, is DVKVTQSSRYLVKRTGEKVFLECVQDMDHENMFWYRQDPGLGLRLIYFSYDVKMKEKGDIPEGYSVSREKKERFSLILESASTNQTSMYLCASSSSGGYTEAFFGQGTRLTVV.

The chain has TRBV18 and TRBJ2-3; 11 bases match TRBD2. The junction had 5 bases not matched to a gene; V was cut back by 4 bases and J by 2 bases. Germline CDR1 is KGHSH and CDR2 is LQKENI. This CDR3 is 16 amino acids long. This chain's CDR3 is CASSLSGRASTDTQYF. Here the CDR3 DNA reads TGTGCCAGCTCACTTAGCGGGAGGGCATCCACAGATACGCAGTATTTT.

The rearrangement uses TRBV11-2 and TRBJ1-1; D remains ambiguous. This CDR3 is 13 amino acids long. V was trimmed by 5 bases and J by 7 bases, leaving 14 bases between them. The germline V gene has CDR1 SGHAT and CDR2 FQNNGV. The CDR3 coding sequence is TGTGCCAGCAGCGCAGGCCCCCGTGGTGAAGCTTTCTTT. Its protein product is CASSAGPRGEAFF. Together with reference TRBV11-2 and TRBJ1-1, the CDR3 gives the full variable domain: EAGVAQSPRYKIIEKRQSVAFWCNPISGHATLYWYQQILGQGPKLLIQFQNNGVVDDSQLPKDRFSAERLKGVDSTLKIQPAKLEDSAVYLCASSAGPRGEAFFGQGTRLTVV.

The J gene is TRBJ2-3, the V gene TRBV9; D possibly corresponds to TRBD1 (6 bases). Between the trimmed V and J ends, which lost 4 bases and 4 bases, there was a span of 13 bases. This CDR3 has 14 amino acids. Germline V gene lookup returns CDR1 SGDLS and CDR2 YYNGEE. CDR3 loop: CASSLTGFPDTQYF. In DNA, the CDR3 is TGTGCCAGCAGCTTAACAGGGTTCCCAGATACGCAGTATTTT.

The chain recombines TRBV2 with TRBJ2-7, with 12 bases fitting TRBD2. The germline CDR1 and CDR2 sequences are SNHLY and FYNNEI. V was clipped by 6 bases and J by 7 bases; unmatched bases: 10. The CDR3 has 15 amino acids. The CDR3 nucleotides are TGTGCCAGCAGAGAACTAGCGGGAGGTCCCCTGGAGCAGTACTTC. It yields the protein CASRELAGGPLEQYF.

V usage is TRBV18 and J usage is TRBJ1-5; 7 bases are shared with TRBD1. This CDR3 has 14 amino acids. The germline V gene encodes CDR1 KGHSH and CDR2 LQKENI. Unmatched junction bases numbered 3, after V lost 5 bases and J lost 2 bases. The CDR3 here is CASSADRGNQPQHF. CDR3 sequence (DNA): TGTGCCAGCTCAGCAGACAGGGGCAATCAGCCCCAGCATTTT.

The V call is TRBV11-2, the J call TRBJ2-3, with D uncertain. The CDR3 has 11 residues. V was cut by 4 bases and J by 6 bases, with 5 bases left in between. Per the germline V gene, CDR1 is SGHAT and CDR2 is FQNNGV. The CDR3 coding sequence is TGTGCCAGCAGCTCCGGGGATACGCAGTATTTT. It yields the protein CASSSGDTQYF.

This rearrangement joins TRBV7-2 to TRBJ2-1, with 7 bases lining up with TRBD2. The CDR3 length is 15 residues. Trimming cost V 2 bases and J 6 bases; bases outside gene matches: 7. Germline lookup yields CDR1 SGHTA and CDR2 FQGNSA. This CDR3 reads CASSLWAGASNEQFF. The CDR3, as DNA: TGTGCCAGCAGCTTATGGGCGGGAGCATCCAATGAGCAGTTCTTC.

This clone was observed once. As DNA, the CDR3 is TGTGCCAGCAGCTTCAGGGGTGACTATGGCTACACCTTC. Protein sequence: CASSFRGDYGYTF. The V gene is TRBV7-9, the J gene TRBJ1-2; D may be TRBD1 (6 bases). Trimming cost V 3 bases and J 3 bases, with 8 bases left between them. From germline, CDR1 is SEHNR and CDR2 FQNEAQ (reference sequence). The CDR3 contains 13 residues.

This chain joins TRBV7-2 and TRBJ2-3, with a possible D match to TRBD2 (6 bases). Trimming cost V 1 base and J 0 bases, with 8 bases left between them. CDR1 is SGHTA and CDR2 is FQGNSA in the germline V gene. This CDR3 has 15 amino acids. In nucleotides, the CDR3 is TGTGCCAGCAGCTTAGTAGGGACTAGCACAGATACGCAGTATTTT. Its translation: CASSLVGTSTDTQYF.

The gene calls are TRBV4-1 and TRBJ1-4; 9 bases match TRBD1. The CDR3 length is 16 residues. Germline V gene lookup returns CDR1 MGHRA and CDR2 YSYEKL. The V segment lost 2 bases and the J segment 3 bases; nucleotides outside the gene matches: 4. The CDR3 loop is CASSQMDRGPNEKLFF. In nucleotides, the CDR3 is TGCGCCAGCAGCCAAATGGACAGGGGCCCTAATGAAAAACTGTTTTTT.

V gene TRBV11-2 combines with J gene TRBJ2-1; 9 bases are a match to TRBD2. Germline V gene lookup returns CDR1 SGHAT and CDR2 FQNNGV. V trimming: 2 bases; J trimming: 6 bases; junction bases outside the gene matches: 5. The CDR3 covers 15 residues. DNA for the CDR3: TGTGCCAGCAGCTTACCGACTAGCGGCTTCAATGAGCAGTTCTTC. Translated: CASSLPTSGFNEQFF.

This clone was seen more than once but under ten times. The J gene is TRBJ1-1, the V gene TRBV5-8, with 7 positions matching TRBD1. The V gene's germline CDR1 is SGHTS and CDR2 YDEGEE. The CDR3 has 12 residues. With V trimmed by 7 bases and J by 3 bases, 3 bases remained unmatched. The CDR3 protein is CASGTGDTEAFF. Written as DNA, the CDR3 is TGTGCCAGCGGTACAGGGGACACTGAAGCTTTCTTT.

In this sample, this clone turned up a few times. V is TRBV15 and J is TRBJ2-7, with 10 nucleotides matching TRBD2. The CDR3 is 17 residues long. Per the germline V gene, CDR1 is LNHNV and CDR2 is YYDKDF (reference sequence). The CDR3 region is CEPRPVTSGTSSYEQYF. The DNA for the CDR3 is TGTGAACCGAGGCCTGTCACTAGCGGGACGTCGAGCTACGAGCAGTACTTC.

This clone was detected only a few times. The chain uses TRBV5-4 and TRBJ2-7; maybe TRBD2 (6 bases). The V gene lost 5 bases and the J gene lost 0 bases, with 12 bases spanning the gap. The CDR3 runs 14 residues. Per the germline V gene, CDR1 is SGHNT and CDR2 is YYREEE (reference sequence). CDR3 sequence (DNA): TGTGCCAGCAGACGGGACTTGAACTCCTACGAGCAGTACTTC. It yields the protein CASRRDLNSYEQYF.

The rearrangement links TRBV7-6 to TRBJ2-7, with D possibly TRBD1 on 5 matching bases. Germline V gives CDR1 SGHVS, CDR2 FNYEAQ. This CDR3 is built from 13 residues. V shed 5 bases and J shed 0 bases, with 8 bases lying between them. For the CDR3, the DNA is TGTGCCAGCAGCAGGGGCGGCTCCTACGAGCAGTACTTC. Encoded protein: CASSRGGSYEQYF.

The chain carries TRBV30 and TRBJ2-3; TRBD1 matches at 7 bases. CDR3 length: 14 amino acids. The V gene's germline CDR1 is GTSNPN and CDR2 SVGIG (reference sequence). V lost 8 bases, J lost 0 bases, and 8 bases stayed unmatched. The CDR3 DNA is TGTGCCACTCACAGGGGCTATAGCACAGATACGCAGTATTTT. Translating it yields CATHRGYSTDTQYF.

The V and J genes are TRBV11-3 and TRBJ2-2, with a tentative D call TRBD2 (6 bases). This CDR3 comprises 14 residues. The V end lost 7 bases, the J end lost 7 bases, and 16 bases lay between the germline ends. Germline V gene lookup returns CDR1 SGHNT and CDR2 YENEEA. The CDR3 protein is CASTPGGRDGELFF. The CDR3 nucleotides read TGTGCCAGCACCCCGGGCGGGCGGGACGGGGAGCTGTTTTTT.

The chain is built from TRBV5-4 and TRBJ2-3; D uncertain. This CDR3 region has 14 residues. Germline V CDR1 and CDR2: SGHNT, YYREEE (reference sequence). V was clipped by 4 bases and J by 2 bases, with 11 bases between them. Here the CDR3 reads CASSQRLNTDTQYF. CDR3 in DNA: TGTGCCAGCAGCCAACGCCTAAACACAGATACGCAGTATTTT.

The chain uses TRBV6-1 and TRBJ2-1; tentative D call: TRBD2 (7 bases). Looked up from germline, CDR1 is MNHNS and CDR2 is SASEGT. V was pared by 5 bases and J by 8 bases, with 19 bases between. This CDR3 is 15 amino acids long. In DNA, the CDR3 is TGTGCCAGCAGTCAGGAGGGGAGGGGGAGCGATGAGCAGTTCTTC. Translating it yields CASSQEGRGSDEQFF.